Listed here are 3 T cell receptor beta chains from one sample, sequenced in a study of somatic mutations in cytotoxic T cells in rheumatoid arthritis. Assay: immunoSEQ multiplex PCR; the TCRdb copy retains only in-frame clones and omits some. Counted here are approximately 17,000 clones, about 74% occurring once; the ten biggest clones make up about 5.1%. The specimen sequenced was CD8+ T cells sorted from blood. These receptors were obtained from an adult with rheumatoid arthritis.

The chain uses TRBV12-5 and TRBJ2-5; TRBD2 matches at 7 bases. The V gene's germline CDR1 is LGHNT and CDR2 FRNRAP. There are 14 residues in the CDR3. J lost 9 bases, V lost 0 bases, and 7 bases had no gene match. The CDR3 DNA reads as TGTGCTAGTGGTTTGGTACGGGGAGGGGAGGCCCAGTACTTC. Protein: CASGLVRGGEAQYF.

V and J are TRBV19 and TRBJ2-1; D perhaps matches TRBD2 (5 bases). The CDR3 has 15 amino acids. The V and J ends lost 6 bases and 2 bases respectively, with 14 bases between them. CDR1 and CDR2 from the germline V gene are LNHDA and SQIVND (reference sequence). CDR3 nucleotide sequence: TGTGCCAGTAGGAGCGGTGAACACCCCTACAATGAGCAGTTCTTC. Translation: CASRSGEHPYNEQFF.

The DNA of the CDR3 is TGTGCCAGCAGCTGGGCTAGCGGGTCCTACAATGAGCAGTTCTTC. Encoded protein: CASSWASGSYNEQFF. The rearrangement links TRBV5-4 to TRBJ2-1; TRBD2 agrees at 8 bases. Germline V gene sequence: CDR1 SGHNT, CDR2 YYREEE (reference sequence). This CDR3 spans 15 amino acids. The J segment lost 1 base and the V segment lost 3 bases, leaving 3 bases of the junction unmatched.